This entry is about one T cell receptor beta chain. The antigen is unknown. The data are from a study of cytomegalovirus exposure and HLA in healthy donors. Overall study findings and caveats: Later genetic work tied a missense DCLRE1C variant to beta-chain V and J trimming. The study labeled approximately 150 TCR beta chains cytomegalovirus-associated. In presence/absence analyses, roughly uniform sequencing depth across donors was assumed.

Germline V gene sequence: CDR1 MNHEY, CDR2 SMNVEV (reference sequence). The CDR3 sequence is 14 residues long. V shed 6 bases, J shed 4 bases, and the junction held 5 bases outside the gene matches. 60 Vbeta and 13 Jbeta primers were used in PCR. The assay was immunoSEQ multiplex PCR, and TCRdb's table has in-frame clones only and misses some. The sample lists just over 150,000 clones; roughly 70% were seen once. Sequenced: PBMCs. The sequence was obtained from a man aged 35-49 years in good health and CMV-seropositive. The V gene is TRBV27, the J gene TRBJ2-1, with TRBD2 matching over 8 bases. CDR3 sequence: CASSLSGVYNEQFF. CDR3 nucleotides: TGTGCCAGCAGCCTTAGCGGGGTATACAATGAGCAGTTCTTC.